Listed below are T cell receptor beta chains from one sample, sequenced in a study of vaccination effects on CD4 cells after COVID-19. Antigens for these TCRs are unknown. Only in-frame clones appear in the TCRdb table, and some are missing; sequencing was by immunoSEQ multiplex PCR. The table has some 70,000 clones, over 75% seen once. This specimen was CD4+ T cells from PBMCs cultured without peptide, taken after COVID-19 vaccination. The receptors shown here come from a human donor who received a COVID-19 vaccine. Both conserved end residues are part of each CDR3. D genes are given only for firm matches. The size of a clone is reported for some rows only, either as once, few or many, or as a class for expanded clones.

v_call,j_call,clone_size,d_call,cdr3_aa,cdr3_nt
TRBV6-5,TRBJ2-5,NA,TRBD2,CASRHSDGRETQYF,TGTGCCAGCCGACATTCGGACGGGAGGGAGACCCAGTACTTC
TRBV7-2,TRBJ2-1,NA,NA,CASSFREGQFF,TGTGCCAGCAGCTTCCGGGAAGGGCAGTTCTTC
TRBV5-4,TRBJ1-1,NA,TRBD1,CASSLEGAFTEAFF,TGTGCCAGCAGCTTGGAGGGGGCGTTTACTGAAGCTTTCTTT
TRBV5-1,TRBJ1-1,once,NA,CASSFGEFIAEAFF,TGCGCCAGCAGCTTCGGAGAGTTCATTGCTGAAGCTTTCTTT
TRBV5-1,TRBJ2-2,NA,NA,CASSLVSANTGELFF,TGCGCCAGCAGCTTGGTCAGCGCGAACACCGGGGAGCTGTTTTTT
TRBV27,TRBJ1-4,NA,NA,CASSLAGLSTGGEKLFF,TGTGCCAGCAGTTTAGCGGGACTCAGTACCGGGGGGGAAAAACTGTTTTTT
TRBV28,TRBJ1-1,NA,TRBD1,CASSLPDRGNTEAFF,TGTGCCAGCAGTTTACCAGACAGGGGGAATACTGAAGCTTTCTTT
TRBV24-1,TRBJ2-1,NA,NA,CATSGTGAGVLNNEQFF,TGTGCCACCAGTGGCACCGGGGCAGGGGTGTTGAACAATGAGCAGTTCTTC
TRBV28,TRBJ1-4,NA,NA,CASRSGVVEKLFF,TGTGCCAGCAGGAGTGGGGTGGTGGAAAAACTGTTTTTT
TRBV6-5,TRBJ1-2,NA,NA,CASQLYGYTF,TGTGCCAGTCAGTTATATGGCTACACCTTC
TRBV7-3,TRBJ2-5,NA,NA,CASSLSYGLAGTQYF,TGTGCCAGCAGCTTATCCTACGGTCTGGCGGGGACCCAGTACTTC
TRBV5-1,TRBJ2-3,NA,TRBD2,CASSPIAGTDTQYF,TGCGCCAGCAGCCCCATAGCGGGGACAGATACGCAGTATTTT
TRBV7-2,TRBJ1-6,few,NA,CASSLDRFPSPLHF,TGTGCCAGCAGCTTGGACCGATTCCCATCACCCCTCCACTTT
TRBV21-1,TRBJ2-2,NA,NA,CASSKGCLDGGGANTGELFF,TGTGCCAGCAGCAAAGGTTGCTTAGATGGCGGGGGGGCGAACACCGGGGAGCTGTTTTTT